The text below deals with one TCR beta chain. No antigen is known for it. Trimming took off 8 bases at V and 0 bases at J, with 16 bases between the two ends. The CDR3 runs 15 residues. Germline loops: CDR1 SGDLS, CDR2 YYNGEE. TCRdb recomputed calls from the reads with MiXCR, one row per CDR3 protein. The sample includes 650,000 to 900,000 distinct CDR3 sequences, about 33% of them seen just once. This entry is derived from a study of T cell repertoires in cytomegalovirus infection. Study background: Epitope selection comprised recently identified HLA-C-restricted CMV epitopes and well-studied HLA-B-restricted CMV epitopes. Public TCR beta signatures were indicative of both CMV infection and a matching HLA type.

Study-wide results and limits: Predominance within the ex vivo response was attributable to HLA-C-restricted CMV-specific TCR beta clonotypes.

The origin of this receptor is a human donor in good health (CMV status not recorded). Some clones in this sample may be carry-over from other donors' samples. This specimen was cultured CD8+ T cells from PBMCs, taken from culture after CMV antigen stimulation. V usage is TRBV9 and J usage is TRBJ2-3; D perhaps matches TRBD1 (6 bases). CDR3 DNA: TGTGCCAGTAGTGTTGGACAGACGAGCACAGATACGCAGTATTTT. Translating gives CASSVGQTSTDTQYF. The full variable domain, in which reference TRBV9 and TRBJ2-3 provide the parts outside the CDR3, is DSGVTQTPKHLITATGQRVTLRCSPRSGDLSVYWYQQSLDQGLQFLIQYYNGEERAKGNILERFSAQQFPDLHSELNLSSLELGDSALYFCASSVGQTSTDTQYFGPGTRLTVL.